The rows below give T cell receptor beta chains drawn from one sample of a study of CD8 T cells in Susac syndrome. From the immunoSEQ multiplex PCR reads, TCRdb called clonotypes with MiXCR, one entry per CDR3 protein. The sample has 90,000 to 150,000 distinct CDR3 sequences, roughly 94% seen once. Material: CD4+ T cells from PBMCs. These receptor sequences come from a human donor in good health. Both conserved end residues are part of each CDR3. The D gene is left open where the match is weak. Size is omitted from some rows. Given values are once, few, many or a class for expanded clones.

D gene: NA
clone size: NA
V gene: TRBV12-3/TRBV12-4
J gene: TRBJ2-7
CDR3 DNA: TGTGCCAGCAGTTTACTACAGGGCCCCTCCTACGAGCAGTACTTC
CDR3 protein: CASSLLQGPSYEQYF

D gene: NA
clone size: NA
V gene: TRBV20-1
J gene: TRBJ2-1
CDR3 DNA: TGCAGTACGCGCCCCAGGTTGGCAGGGGCTGTTAACAATGAGCAGTTCTTC
CDR3 protein: CSTRPRLAGAVNNEQFF

D gene: NA
clone size: NA
V gene: TRBV6-6
J gene: TRBJ1-6
CDR3 DNA: TGTGCCGGGACCAAGGGAGTCCACTCACCCCTCCACTTT
CDR3 protein: CAGTKGVHSPLHF

D gene: NA
clone size: NA
V gene: TRBV2
J gene: TRBJ1-5
CDR3 DNA: TGTGCCAGCCGGACGGCCCATTCTAGCAATCAGCCCCAGCATTTT
CDR3 protein: CASRTAHSSNQPQHF

D gene: NA
clone size: NA
V gene: TRBV29-1
J gene: TRBJ2-7
CDR3 DNA: TGCAGCGTTGGTCTGGGTCCCCCCTACGAGCAGTACTTC
CDR3 protein: CSVGLGPPYEQYF

D gene: NA
clone size: NA
V gene: TRBV5-1
J gene: TRBJ2-2
CDR3 DNA: TGCGCCAGCAGCTTGGGTACAGGGAAGGCCGGGGAGCTGTTTTTT
CDR3 protein: CASSLGTGKAGELFF

D gene: TRBD2
clone size: NA
V gene: TRBV12-3/TRBV12-4
J gene: TRBJ2-3
CDR3 DNA: TGTGCCAGCAGTTTTAGCGGGAGTGATACGCAGTATTTT
CDR3 protein: CASSFSGSDTQYF

D gene: TRBD2
clone size: once
V gene: TRBV5-1
J gene: TRBJ2-7
CDR3 DNA: TGCGCCAGCAGCTTCCTGACTAGCGGGATCTCCTACGAGCAGTACTTC
CDR3 protein: CASSFLTSGISYEQYF

D gene: NA
clone size: NA
V gene: TRBV15
J gene: TRBJ1-2
CDR3 DNA: TGTGCCACCAGCAGAGATTCGACAGACTATGGCTACACCTTC
CDR3 protein: CATSRDSTDYGYTF

D gene: NA
clone size: NA
V gene: TRBV7-2
J gene: TRBJ1-5
CDR3 DNA: TGTGCCAGCAGCCCAAGGGGACAGCCCCAGCATTTT
CDR3 protein: CASSPRGQPQHF

D gene: NA
clone size: NA
V gene: TRBV12-3/TRBV12-4
J gene: TRBJ2-7
CDR3 DNA: TGTGCCAGCAGTTTAGCGACCTACGAGCAGTACTTC
CDR3 protein: CASSLATYEQYF

D gene: NA
clone size: NA
V gene: TRBV5-1
J gene: TRBJ2-5
CDR3 DNA: TGCGCCAGCAGCTTCACTCAGCGGCGCCAAGAGACCCAGTACTTC
CDR3 protein: CASSFTQRRQETQYF

D gene: TRBD1
clone size: once
V gene: TRBV18
J gene: TRBJ2-7
CDR3 DNA: TGTGCCAGCTCCCACCGGGACAGGGATGCCAACGAGCAGTACTTC
CDR3 protein: CASSHRDRDANEQYF

D gene: NA
clone size: NA
V gene: TRBV3-1
J gene: TRBJ2-2
CDR3 DNA: TGTGCCAGCGGGACGACCCACCTTTCCGGGGAGCTGTTTTTT
CDR3 protein: CASGTTHLSGELFF

D gene: NA
clone size: NA
V gene: TRBV5-1
J gene: TRBJ2-3
CDR3 DNA: TGCGCCAGCAGCTTGGTGGGGCGAAGCGCAGATACGCAGTATTTT
CDR3 protein: CASSLVGRSADTQYF

D gene: TRBD2
clone size: NA
V gene: TRBV2
J gene: TRBJ2-5
CDR3 DNA: TGTGCCAGCAGTGAAGGAGCGGGAAGAGGAGAGACCCAGTACTTC
CDR3 protein: CASSEGAGRGETQYF

D gene: NA
clone size: NA
V gene: TRBV28
J gene: TRBJ1-5
CDR3 DNA: TGTGCCAGCAGTTTCCAGAATAGCAATCAGCCCCAGCATTTT
CDR3 protein: CASSFQNSNQPQHF

D gene: NA
clone size: once
V gene: TRBV10-3
J gene: TRBJ1-2
CDR3 DNA: TGTGCCATCAGAATAAGAGGAGGTCGAGGAAGTGGAGGCTATGGCTACACCTTC
CDR3 protein: CAIRIRGGRGSGGYGYTF

D gene: NA
clone size: NA
V gene: TRBV6-2/TRBV6-3
J gene: TRBJ2-3
CDR3 DNA: TGTGCCAGCAGTAGGAAGTCGGGATACACAGATACGCAGTATTTT
CDR3 protein: CASSRKSGYTDTQYF

D gene: TRBD1
clone size: NA
V gene: TRBV28
J gene: TRBJ1-2
CDR3 DNA: TGTGCCAGCAGCCAGACAGGGGCAGGGGGCTACACCTTC
CDR3 protein: CASSQTGAGGYTF

D gene: NA
clone size: NA
V gene: TRBV20-1
J gene: TRBJ2-2
CDR3 DNA: TGCAGTGCAAGGGCAGGGAGGAGCCCCGGGGAGCTGTTTTTT
CDR3 protein: CSARAGRSPGELFF

D gene: NA
clone size: NA
V gene: TRBV28
J gene: TRBJ2-5
CDR3 DNA: TGTGCCAGCAGTTTTATGGAGACCCAGTACTTC
CDR3 protein: CASSFMETQYF

D gene: TRBD1
clone size: NA
V gene: TRBV5-1
J gene: TRBJ2-2
CDR3 DNA: TGCGCCAGCAGGAGACTCGGTTTGCAGGGGGCTAAGGGGAACACCGGGGAGCTGTTTTTT
CDR3 protein: CASRRLGLQGAKGNTGELFF

D gene: TRBD2
clone size: NA
V gene: TRBV24-1
J gene: TRBJ2-3
CDR3 DNA: TGTGCCACCAGTGTTGCGGGAGCCGGGACAGATACGCAGTATTTT
CDR3 protein: CATSVAGAGTDTQYF

D gene: NA
clone size: NA
V gene: TRBV27
J gene: TRBJ2-1
CDR3 DNA: TGTGCCAGCTCGCCGACAATCAAGCACAATGAGCAGTTCTTC
CDR3 protein: CASSPTIKHNEQFF

D gene: NA
clone size: NA
V gene: TRBV4-2
J gene: TRBJ1-6
CDR3 DNA: TGTGCCAGCAGCCCCCACCGGGCTAACAATTCACCCCTCCACTTT
CDR3 protein: CASSPHRANNSPLHF

D gene: NA
clone size: NA
V gene: TRBV2
J gene: TRBJ1-1
CDR3 DNA: TGTGCCAGCATGGAGACCCTGAACACTGAAGCTTTCTTT
CDR3 protein: CASMETLNTEAFF

D gene: NA
clone size: NA
V gene: TRBV3-1
J gene: TRBJ2-5
CDR3 DNA: TGTGCCAGCAGCCAAGCGAAATCCATGGAGACCCAGTACTTC
CDR3 protein: CASSQAKSMETQYF

D gene: TRBD2
clone size: NA
V gene: TRBV4-3
J gene: TRBJ2-4
CDR3 DNA: TGCGCCAGCAGCCAAGCTTCAAGCGGGAAGAACATTCAGTACTTC
CDR3 protein: CASSQASSGKNIQYF

D gene: NA
clone size: NA
V gene: TRBV28
J gene: TRBJ2-1
CDR3 DNA: TGTGCCAGCAGTTTGGGGACGGACAACAATGAGCAGTTCTTC
CDR3 protein: CASSLGTDNNEQFF

D gene: NA
clone size: NA
V gene: TRBV20-1
J gene: TRBJ1-6
CDR3 DNA: TGCAGTGCTAGGCCCGGGCAGTTGAGCTCCTATAATTCACCCCTCCACTTT
CDR3 protein: CSARPGQLSSYNSPLHF

D gene: NA
clone size: NA
V gene: TRBV7-9
J gene: TRBJ2-3
CDR3 DNA: TGTGCCAGCAGCCCCCCTGGGGGGAGCACAGATACGCAGTATTTT
CDR3 protein: CASSPPGGSTDTQYF

D gene: TRBD1
clone size: NA
V gene: TRBV4-3
J gene: TRBJ2-7
CDR3 DNA: TGCGCCAGCAGCCGGGACAGATACTACGAGCAGTACTTC
CDR3 protein: CASSRDRYYEQYF

D gene: TRBD2
clone size: NA
V gene: TRBV27
J gene: TRBJ2-5
CDR3 DNA: TGTGCCAGCAGTTCAATCGCACTAGCGGGAGGCAGGGAGACCCAGTACTTC
CDR3 protein: CASSSIALAGGRETQYF

D gene: NA
clone size: NA
V gene: TRBV7-2
J gene: TRBJ2-2
CDR3 DNA: TGTGCCAGCAGCTTAGCTCCGGGCGGGGGCGGTGGCACCGGGGAGCTGTTTTTT
CDR3 protein: CASSLAPGGGGGTGELFF

D gene: NA
clone size: NA
V gene: TRBV3-1
J gene: TRBJ2-2
CDR3 DNA: TGTGCCAGCAGCCCCTCGCCCACCGGGGAGCTGTTTTTT
CDR3 protein: CASSPSPTGELFF

D gene: TRBD1
clone size: NA
V gene: TRBV12-3/TRBV12-4
J gene: TRBJ2-2
CDR3 DNA: TGTGCCAGCAGTCCCGGACAGGTCACCGGGGAGCTGTTTTTT
CDR3 protein: CASSPGQVTGELFF

D gene: TRBD2
clone size: NA
V gene: TRBV28
J gene: TRBJ2-1
CDR3 DNA: TGTGCCAGCAGCGAAGGACTAGCGGGAGCCAATGAGCAGTTCTTC
CDR3 protein: CASSEGLAGANEQFF

D gene: TRBD2
clone size: NA
V gene: TRBV7-2
J gene: TRBJ2-7
CDR3 DNA: TGTGCCAGCAGCATAGGACTAGCGCCTACCTACGAGCAGTACTTC
CDR3 protein: CASSIGLAPTYEQYF

D gene: NA
clone size: few
V gene: TRBV19
J gene: TRBJ1-2
CDR3 DNA: TGTGCCAGTAGGCGGGCTTATGGCTACACCTTC
CDR3 protein: CASRRAYGYTF

D gene: TRBD1
clone size: NA
V gene: TRBV5-5
J gene: TRBJ1-2
CDR3 DNA: TGTGCCAGCAGCCTACGGCTCGGTGTTAGGGACAGGGAGAACTATGGCTACACCTTC
CDR3 protein: CASSLRLGVRDRENYGYTF

D gene: TRBD2
clone size: once
V gene: TRBV25-1
J gene: TRBJ2-7
CDR3 DNA: TGTGCCAGCAGTTTGGCGGGGGTATACGAGCAGTACTTC
CDR3 protein: CASSLAGVYEQYF

D gene: NA
clone size: NA
V gene: TRBV18
J gene: TRBJ2-3
CDR3 DNA: TGTGCCAGCTCACTTTGGAGCACAGATACGCAGTATTTT
CDR3 protein: CASSLWSTDTQYF

D gene: TRBD1
clone size: NA
V gene: TRBV4-3
J gene: TRBJ2-2
CDR3 DNA: TGCGCCAGCAGCCAAGAGTTGGGACAGGGGTCCCGGGAGCTGTTTTTT
CDR3 protein: CASSQELGQGSRELFF

D gene: NA
clone size: NA
V gene: TRBV7-3
J gene: TRBJ2-1
CDR3 DNA: TGTGCCAGCAGCTCAACGGGACAAGCCTACAATGAGCAGTTCTTC
CDR3 protein: CASSSTGQAYNEQFF

D gene: NA
clone size: NA
V gene: TRBV5-1
J gene: TRBJ2-3
CDR3 DNA: TGCGCCAGCAGCCCCCGGCGGAGAGCTAGCACAGATACGCAGTATTTT
CDR3 protein: CASSPRRRASTDTQYF